Described below is a single T cell receptor beta chain sequence and its context. This clone was found once. Its antigen is still unknown. No base quality information exists; no much larger clone differs at one position. The CDR3 contains 15 residues, cysteine and phenylalanine counted. Only the CDR3 part of the read is kept: 45 bases, read in frame from the first base. The germline V gene gives CDR1 as MGHRA and CDR2 as YSYEKL. Trimming takes 1 base from V and 2 bases from J, and the germline ends sit 6 bases apart. This sample was included in a study of T cell responses to AZD1222 COVID-19 vaccine (dated by TCRdb to the early 2020s). Describing the broader study: AZD1222 recipients given second doses at about 4 weeks or at about 12 weeks were pooled, since spike-specific TCR depth and breadth were not found to differ between the two schedules. TCR sequencing was performed for over 230 trial participants, of whom 207 were given two doses of AZD1222 and about 25 were given two doses of MenACWY control vaccine. Trial participants were enrolled by age into 18-55, 56-69 and 70-plus year subgroups, with 148, 28 and 57 TCR-sequenced participants respectively.

The label giving this sample's time point can be read as: baseline before first vaccination. Samples from vaccinated people were obtained from the UK trials COV001 and COV002, which included a single-blind randomized controlled phase 2/3 trial of AZD1222 (ChAdOx1 nCoV-19) in healthy adults. For TCRbeta chain sequencing, PBMC samples from trial participants were taken at day 0 and at day 28 after the second dose. The CDR3 regions of human TCRbeta chains were analyzed by immunosequencing. The authors processed their data as follows. TCRs in the repertoires were compared against a reference library of SARS-CoV-2-specific TCRs that had been generated with the MIRA antigen-specificity platform. Breadth meant the fraction of unique TCRs that were SARS-CoV-2-associated, whereas depth meant the fraction of total T cells that were SARS-CoV-2-associated. Each spike-specific TCR was assigned to its reactive spike region and to a CD4 or CD8 class using the MIRA data. Log10-transformed breadth and depth values were compared by one-way ANOVA with Sidak's multiple comparisons tests. Entries here come from immuneACCESS through TCRdb and include only in-frame sequences with V and J called. Some clones fail to appear in such tables; in the studies checked, an unresolved V gene covers under half of the shortfall, and the cause of the remainder is unknown. The V and J calls and clone size were taken over from that table, and D and trimming were inferred from the DNA. The table for this sample lists around 130,000 clones; over 90% of them were counted only once. The ten biggest clones cover about 1% of the sample.

General findings and caveats noted by the study authors: Epitopes outside the regions mutated in the B.1.351 and B.1.1.7 variants were reportedly recognized by nearly half of the unique spike-specific TCRs. In the small 56-69-year group, the increase in depth fell short of significance, most likely because of low power. CD4 TCRs associated with the vaccine covered the entire spike protein, and the dominant responses were in regions 160-218 and 743-854. After two AZD1222 doses, spike-specific TCR breadth and depth were significantly higher than at day 0 and than in MenACWY recipients. Conclusions about previously exposed vaccinees are limited because only six or seven AZD1222 recipients were SARS-CoV-2 seropositive at baseline. Because no day 14 peak-response samples were available, repertoires were characterized only after the peak T cell response. Most participants were white British and females outnumbered males, and the authors suggested that clonal diversity may have been underestimated.

The chain is made from TRBV4-1 and TRBJ2-6; no D gene can be assigned with confidence. This clonotype was sampled from an adult in good health. Sequenced material: peripheral blood, taken on day 0 of AZD1222 vaccination. The encoded CDR3 is CASSQVLPGANVLTF. The DNA sequence reads TGCGCCAGCAGCCAAGTCCTTCCTGGGGCCAACGTCCTGACTTTC.